These 20 T cell receptor beta chains originate from one sample sequenced in a study of cytomegalovirus exposure and HLA in healthy donors listed by TCRdb under 2017. The library came from the immunoSEQ multiplex PCR assay. As stored in TCRdb, this immuneACCESS dataset retains in-frame rearrangements with V and J assigned. A fraction of the clones does not appear; measured against another copy, unresolved V genes explain less than half of the discrepancy, and the remainder lacks a known reason. This sample lists about 160,000 clones; 88% were detected once. The top ten constitute 2.5% to 3.5% of the sample. Sequencing was carried out using PBMCs. These receptors all stem from a young man in good health and CMV-seronegative.

The V and J genes are TRBV9 and TRBJ2-1; tentatively, D is TRBD2 (6 bases). This CDR3 spans 15 amino acids. Looked up from germline, CDR1 is SGDLS and CDR2 is YYNGEE. V was cut by 4 bases and J by 2 bases, with 13 bases left in between. The CDR3 nucleotides read TGTGCCAGCAGCCAGGGACTGGCCCCCTACAATGAGCAGTTCTTC. Residues: CASSQGLAPYNEQFF.

The CDR3 nucleotides read TGTGCCAGCAGTGAAGACAAGCGTGGAAACACCATATATTTT. Encoded protein: CASSEDKRGNTIYF. The chain recombines TRBV2 with TRBJ1-3, with D unclear. The germline V gene encodes CDR1 SNHLY and CDR2 FYNNEI. CDR3 size: 14 residues. V gave up 1 base and J gave up 3 bases, with 7 bases separating them.

The chain is built from TRBV5-6 and TRBJ2-5; a weak D match, TRBD2 (5 bases). The CDR3 contains 13 residues. Trimming shortened V by 5 bases and J by 0 bases, and 8 bases separated the two germline ends. Germline CDR1 SGHDT, CDR2 YYEEEE. The CDR3 loop is CASSPGYQETQYF. The CDR3 DNA is TGTGCCAGCAGTCCGGGGTACCAAGAGACCCAGTACTTC.

The CDR3 here is CASSEGLAGAGTDTQYF. CDR3 in DNA: TGCGCCAGCAGTGAGGGACTAGCGGGAGCTGGCACAGATACGCAGTATTTT. V gene TRBV10-1 combines with J gene TRBJ2-3; TRBD2 agrees at 13 bases. Germline V gene data show CDR1 as WNHNN and CDR2 as SYGVQD (reference sequence). The CDR3 runs to 17 residues. The V gene end was trimmed by 2 bases and the J gene end by 1 base; junction bases not matched to a gene: 3.

The rearrangement joins TRBV6-6 to TRBJ1-2; 7 nucleotides match TRBD1. CDR1 and CDR2 from the germline V gene are MNHNY and SVGAGI (reference sequence). The CDR3 loop spans 14 amino acids. After removal of 7 bases from V and 6 bases from J, the junction contained 11 bases not matched to a gene. The CDR3 DNA is TGTGCCAGCACCTACGGGGGCAGGGGGAATGGCTACACCTTC. Translating gives CASTYGGRGNGYTF.

The table lists this clone with a count of one. V gene TRBV5-8 combines with J gene TRBJ2-3; TRBD1 matches at 9 bases. The CDR3 is 15 amino acids. V shed 4 bases, J shed 3 bases, and the junction held 6 bases outside the gene matches. Looked up from germline, CDR1 is SGHTS and CDR2 is YDEGEE. The CDR3 region is CASSPGTGLTDTQYF. DNA for the CDR3: TGTGCCAGCAGCCCCGGGACAGGGTTGACAGATACGCAGTATTTT.

This chain links TRBV10-3 with TRBJ2-3, with 8 bases identical to TRBD2. The CDR3 covers 14 residues. Unmatched junction bases numbered 6, after V lost 7 bases and J lost 3 bases. Germline CDR1 ENHRY, CDR2 SYGVKD. CDR3 sequence: CAITEGLATDTQYF. The CDR3 DNA sequence: TGTGCCATCACCGAAGGACTAGCTACAGATACGCAGTATTTT.

The chain recombines TRBV7-8 with TRBJ2-7, with 7 bases lining up with TRBD1. Germline V lookup: CDR1 SGHVS, CDR2 FQNEAQ. With V trimmed by 5 bases and J by 5 bases, 12 bases remained unmatched. CDR3 length: 15 amino acids. CDR3 sequence reads: CASSPNTGVGHEQYF. The CDR3 nucleotides are TGTGCCAGCAGCCCTAATACAGGGGTCGGCCACGAGCAGTACTTC.

The gene calls are TRBV7-2 and TRBJ2-1; D remains unclear. Trimming removed 3 bases from V and 3 bases from J, with 12 bases in between. This CDR3 spans 15 amino acids. Looked up from germline, CDR1 is SGHTA and CDR2 is FQGNSA. DNA of the CDR3: TGTGCCAGCAGCTTTTCCGAGGCATTCTACAATGAGCAGTTCTTC. Translated: CASSFSEAFYNEQFF.

Note on this clone: Other DNA variants within this sample encode the same CDR3. The J gene is TRBJ2-7, the V gene TRBV6-1; the D gene is possibly TRBD1 (6 bases). Trimming took 7 bases from V and 2 from J, leaving 15 bases between them. Germline assignment: CDR1 MNHNS and CDR2 SASEGT. The CDR3 is 14 amino acids. CDR3 sequence reads: CASILGDNTYEQYF. In nucleotides, the CDR3 is TGTGCCAGCATCCTAGGGGACAATACCTACGAGCAGTACTTC.

The chain links TRBV28 to TRBJ2-3, with TRBD2 as a possible D gene (6 bases). This CDR3 comprises 13 residues. CDR1 MDHEN and CDR2 SYDVKM come from the germline V gene. V lost 8 bases and J lost 4, with 13 bases in between. The CDR3 nucleotides are TGTGCCAGCGCCGGGCGGGGCGCAGATACGCAGTATTTT. Translated: CASAGRGADTQYF. Drawing the rest from reference TRBV28 and TRBJ2-3, the complete variable domain is DVKVTQSSRYLVKRTGEKVFLECVQDMDHENMFWYRQDPGLGLRLIYFSYDVKMKEKGDIPEGYSVSREKKERFSLILESASTNQTSMYLCASAGRGADTQYFGPGTRLTVL.

This clone has more than one count but fewer than ten. J is TRBJ2-3 and V is TRBV7-2; TRBD1 might be the D (7 bases). There are 16 residues in the CDR3. V shed 4 bases and J shed 6 bases, with 20 bases lying between them. The germline gives CDR1 SGHTA, CDR2 FQGNSA. CDR3 sequence: CASSSARTGGTDTQYF. The DNA of the CDR3 is TGTGCCAGCAGCTCTGCCCGGACAGGCGGGACGGATACGCAGTATTTT.

The chain combines TRBV28 with TRBJ2-7; TRBD1 matches at 10 bases. V dropped 5 bases and J dropped 5; count of bases not matched to a gene: 6. The CDR3 totals 14 residues. Germline V gives CDR1 MDHEN, CDR2 SYDVKM. This chain's CDR3 is CASSPGQGHHEQYF. The DNA for the CDR3 is TGTGCCAGCAGTCCGGGACAGGGGCATCACGAGCAGTACTTC.

This clone was counted only a few times. J is TRBJ2-7 and V is TRBV7-9, with D possibly being TRBD2 (6 bases). Trimming took off 4 bases at V and 5 bases at J, with 12 bases between the two ends. This CDR3 has 13 amino acids. Germline CDR1 SEHNR, CDR2 FQNEAQ (reference sequence). CDR3 sequence reads: CASSYLGGNEQYV. In DNA form, the CDR3 reads TGTGCCAGCAGCTACCTCGGGGGAAACGAGCAGTACGTC.

The chain employs TRBV19 and TRBJ2-7, with 9 bases fitting TRBD1. Trimming removed 8 bases from V and 1 base from J; junction bases left unmatched: 6. Germline lookup yields CDR1 LNHDA and CDR2 SQIVND (reference sequence). The CDR3 is made up of 14 amino acids. CDR3 loop: CASDRGTGSYEQYF. CDR3 coding DNA: TGTGCCAGTGATAGGGGGACAGGGTCCTACGAGCAGTACTTC.

Worth noting for this clone: Compared with germline, one end of the junction differs, possibly owing to a read error. This chain links TRBV7-7 with TRBJ2-5; possibly TRBD2 for D (6 bases). The germline V gene encodes CDR1 SSHAT and CDR2 FNYEAQ (reference sequence). The CDR3 length is 14 residues. CDR3 amino acids: CASSSPGLEETQYF. The CDR3 DNA follows: TGTGCTAGCAGCTCTCCGGGACTTGAAGAGACCCAGTACTTC.

This sequence joins TRBV6-1 and TRBJ1-5; 10 bases fit TRBD1. J was trimmed by 6 bases and V by 3 bases; bases with no gene match: 8. This CDR3 contains 16 residues. Looked up from germline, CDR1 is MNHNS and CDR2 is SASEGT. Here the CDR3 DNA reads TGTGCCAGCAGTGACCCGGACAGGGGGGCAGGTCAGCCCCAGCATTTT. It is translated as CASSDPDRGAGQPQHF.

This clone was observed once. The chain uses TRBV4-2 and TRBJ2-1; no firm D call. This CDR3 region has 16 residues. V lost 0 bases and J 3 bases, leaving 12 bases between the germline ends. Germline V lookup: CDR1 LGHNA, CDR2 YNFKEQ. The CDR3, as DNA: TGTGCCAGCAGCCAAGATGAGCGCATAGTCTACAATGAGCAGTTCTTC. This codes for CASSQDERIVYNEQFF.

The chain recombines TRBV5-1 with TRBJ2-7; possible D gene TRBD1, 6 bases. Per germline, CDR1 SGHRS and CDR2 YFSETQ. The germline V and J ends were trimmed by 4 bases and 3 bases, with 20 bases remaining between them. The CDR3 length is 16 residues. The CDR3 here is CASSPTKTGTIYEQYF. Written as DNA, the CDR3 is TGCGCCAGCAGCCCCACAAAAACCGGGACAATCTACGAGCAGTACTTC.

The rearrangement uses TRBV18 and TRBJ2-1, with D maybe TRBD2 (5 bases). The CDR3 is made up of 14 amino acids. The V end was cut by 5 bases, the J end by 5 bases, with 13 bases between. Germline loops: CDR1 KGHSH, CDR2 LQKENI. CDR3 sequence reads: CASSGTDSNNEQFF. The CDR3 nucleotides are TGTGCCAGCTCAGGTACGGACTCGAACAATGAGCAGTTCTTC.